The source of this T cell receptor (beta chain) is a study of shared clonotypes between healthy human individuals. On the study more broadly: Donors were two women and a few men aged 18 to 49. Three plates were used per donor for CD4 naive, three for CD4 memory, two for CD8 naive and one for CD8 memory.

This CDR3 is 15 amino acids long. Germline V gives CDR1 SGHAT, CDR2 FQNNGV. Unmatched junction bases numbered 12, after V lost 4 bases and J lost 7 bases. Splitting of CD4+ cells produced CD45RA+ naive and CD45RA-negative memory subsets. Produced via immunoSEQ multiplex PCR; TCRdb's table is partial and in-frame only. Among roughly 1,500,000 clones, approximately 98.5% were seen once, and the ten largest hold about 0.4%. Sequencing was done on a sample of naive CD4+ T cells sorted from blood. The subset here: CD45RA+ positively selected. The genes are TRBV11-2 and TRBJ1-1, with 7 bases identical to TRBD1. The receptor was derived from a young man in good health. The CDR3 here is CASSWGDRPNYEAFF. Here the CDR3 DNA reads TGTGCCAGCAGCTGGGGGGACAGACCGAATTATGAAGCTTTCTTT.